Shown below are 20 T cell receptor beta chains from a single sample sequenced in a study of blood T cell repertoires in COVID-19. The assay was immunoSEQ multiplex PCR, and TCRdb's table has in-frame clones only and misses some. Here the sample spans around 300,000 clones, around 90% being singletons. Sequences were obtained from peripheral blood. The receptors stem from a man aged 18 to 29 with active or convalescent COVID-19.

The chain is built from TRBV10-3 and TRBJ2-1; 15 nucleotides line up with TRBD2. The germline V gene has CDR1 ENHRY and CDR2 SYGVKD. This CDR3 has 15 amino acids. Unmatched junction bases numbered 3, after V lost 4 bases and J lost 8 bases. This chain's CDR3 is CAISGTSGGAYEQFF. Written as DNA, the CDR3 is TGTGCCATCAGTGGGACTAGCGGGGGGGCCTATGAGCAGTTCTTC.

The chain uses TRBV9 and TRBJ2-3, with 11 bases fitting TRBD2. The V segment lost 6 bases and the J segment 4 bases; nucleotides outside the gene matches: 19. There are 19 residues in the CDR3. Germline CDR1 is SGDLS and CDR2 is YYNGEE. CDR3 in amino acids: CASNPADLAGGGGSDTQYF. As DNA, the CDR3 is TGTGCCAGCAACCCGGCGGATCTAGCGGGAGGAGGAGGGTCAGATACGCAGTATTTT.

This sequence joins TRBV9 and TRBJ1-5, with D unresolved. This CDR3 has 17 residues. V was trimmed by 1 base and J by 7 bases, leaving 21 bases between them. Germline V lookup: CDR1 SGDLS, CDR2 YYNGEE. CDR3 nucleotides: TGTGCCAGCAGCGTATGGGCAAAGGCCCTAACAAAGCAGCCCCAGCATTTT. It translates to CASSVWAKALTKQPQHF.

The chain joins TRBV11-2 to TRBJ2-7; TRBD2 agrees at 11 bases. This CDR3 is built from 14 residues. The V gene's germline CDR1 is SGHAT and CDR2 FQNNGV. Germline trimming cut 6 bases from V and 4 bases from J; bases unmatched to any gene: 5. The CDR3, as DNA: TGTGCCAGCAGGGCCGGGACTAGCGGATACGAGCAGTACTTC. It encodes CASRAGTSGYEQYF.

The rearrangement joins TRBV9 to TRBJ1-6; D not resolved. The V end was cut by 3 bases, the J end by 0 bases, with 10 bases between. From germline, CDR1 is SGDLS and CDR2 YYNGEE. The CDR3 totals 16 residues. The CDR3 loop is CASSAEADSYNSPLHF. In DNA, the CDR3 is TGTGCCAGCAGCGCCGAAGCGGACTCCTATAATTCACCCCTCCACTTT.

The rearrangement joins TRBV5-1 to TRBJ2-3; 8 bases agree with TRBD2. Germline CDR1 is SGHRS and CDR2 is YFSETQ. The CDR3 runs 16 residues. V lost 0 bases to trimming and J lost 0 bases; unmatched junction nucleotides: 3. CDR3 loop: CASSLGVAGSTDTQYF. In DNA, the CDR3 is TGCGCCAGCAGCTTGGGGGTAGCGGGGAGCACAGATACGCAGTATTTT.

This clone has a single count. V usage is TRBV5-1 and J usage is TRBJ2-7; 9 bases are shared with TRBD1. V shed 2 bases and J 2 bases; nucleotides not matched to a gene: 2. In germline, CDR1 is SGHRS, CDR2 YFSETQ. This CDR3 is built from 14 residues. CDR3 nucleotides: TGCGCCAGCAGCTTTGGGACAGGGCCCTACGAGCAGTACTTC. Protein: CASSFGTGPYEQYF.

The gene calls are TRBV21-1 and TRBJ2-1; TRBD2 is taken as the D call from the table, unchecked against the DNA. TRBV21-1 is listed as a pseudogene. The CDR3 runs to 17 residues. CDR3 protein: CASSKYILAGVACEQFF. The DNA of the CDR3 is TGTGCCAGCAGCAAATATATACTAGCGGGAGTGGCGTGTGAGCAGTTCTTC.

As DNA, the CDR3 is TGTGCCAGCAGTGGGAGTCCAGGGGGCCTAGACACTGAAGCTTTCTTT. It encodes CASSGSPGGLDTEAFF. The chain is built from TRBV6-1 and TRBJ1-1; TRBD1 matches 8 bases. Losses at the gene ends were 4 bases for V and 3 bases for J; bases not matched to a gene: 10. The germline gives CDR1 MNHNS, CDR2 SASEGT. The CDR3 is 16 residues long.

The chain employs TRBV5-1 and TRBJ1-1, with D possibly matching TRBD1 (6 bases). The CDR3 sequence is 13 residues long. Germline lookup yields CDR1 SGHRS and CDR2 YFSETQ. The germline V and J ends were trimmed by 4 bases and 2 bases, with 9 bases remaining between them. The CDR3 protein is CASSGQLNTEAFF. The CDR3 DNA reads as TGCGCCAGCAGCGGACAGCTTAACACTGAAGCTTTCTTT.

The V gene is TRBV18, the J gene TRBJ1-2; D is perhaps TRBD1 (5 bases). Trimming removed 0 bases at V and 1 base at J, with 12 bases between. The CDR3 contains 16 residues. The germline gives CDR1 KGHSH, CDR2 LQKENI. The chain's CDR3 is CASSPPGRGFNYGYTF. In DNA, the CDR3 is TGTGCCAGCTCACCACCGGGGCGCGGATTTAACTATGGCTACACCTTC.

The genes are TRBV2 and TRBJ1-5; D uncertain. V lost 3 bases and J lost 1, with 4 bases in between. The CDR3 totals 13 residues. Germline CDR1 SNHLY, CDR2 FYNNEI. DNA of the CDR3: TGTGCCAGCAGTGATCAGAGCAATCAGCCCCAGCATTTT. Its protein product is CASSDQSNQPQHF.

This rearrangement joins TRBV28 to TRBJ1-1, with D unresolved. This CDR3 is 16 amino acids long. V was clipped by 2 bases and J by 1 base, with 14 bases between them. Germline CDR1 is MDHEN and CDR2 is SYDVKM. CDR3 sequence reads: CASSLLIRGGNTEAFF. The CDR3 nucleotides read TGTGCCAGCAGTTTACTCATTCGGGGAGGGAACACTGAAGCTTTCTTT.

J is TRBJ2-2 and V is TRBV6-2 or TRBV6-3; TRBD1 might be the D (6 bases). In germline, CDR1 is MNHEY, CDR2 SVGEGT. The V end was cut by 5 bases, the J end by 7 bases, with 17 bases between. This CDR3 is 15 amino acids long. The CDR3 spells CASSAHRAKNGELFF. As DNA, the CDR3 is TGTGCCAGCAGTGCGCACAGGGCAAAAAACGGGGAGCTGTTTTTT.

This clone has a single count. V and J are TRBV19 and TRBJ1-2, with TRBD1 matching over 9 bases. Germline assignment: CDR1 LNHDA and CDR2 SQIVND (reference sequence). This CDR3 is built from 14 residues. The V and J ends lost 3 bases and 5 bases, in that order; junction bases with no gene match: 4. The CDR3 is CASSIGGQGYGYTF. The CDR3 nucleotides are TGTGCCAGTAGTATTGGGGGACAGGGATATGGCTACACCTTC.

The DNA of the CDR3 is TGCAGTGCCAGTATCCGGGGCTATGGCTACACCTTC. It yields the protein CSASIRGYGYTF. This rearrangement joins TRBV20-1 to TRBJ1-2; D gene unclear. The CDR3 spans 12 residues. CDR1 and CDR2 (germline): DFQATT, SNEGSKA (reference sequence). The V end lost 6 bases, the J end lost 4 bases, and 12 bases lay between the germline ends.

This clone was seen once. The genes are TRBV5-4 and TRBJ2-1; TRBD2 is a possible D gene (5 bases). This CDR3 spans 12 amino acids. V was cut by 0 bases and J by 7 bases, with 5 bases left in between. Germline V gene lookup returns CDR1 SGHNT and CDR2 YYREEE (reference sequence). Here the CDR3 reads CASSLGRNEQFF. DNA for the CDR3: TGTGCCAGCAGCTTGGGGAGGAATGAGCAGTTCTTC. Based on the CDR3 plus reference TRBV5-4 and TRBJ2-1, the full variable domain is ETGVTQSPTHLIKTRGQQVTLRCSSQSGHNTVSWYQQALGQGPQFIFQYYREEENGRGNFPPRFSGLQFPNYSSELNVNALELDDSALYLCASSLGRNEQFFGPGTRLTVL.

This clone was seen a handful of times. In DNA form, the CDR3 reads TGTGCCAGCAGCTTAGCCTTTGGACTGATCACTGAAGCTTTCTTT. Amino acids: CASSLAFGLITEAFF. This chain links TRBV7-6 with TRBJ1-1, with D uncertain. Germline V lookup: CDR1 SGHVS, CDR2 FNYEAQ. Deletions cut 0 bases from V and 4 bases from J, with 12 bases between. The CDR3 spans 15 residues.

This clone was counted between two and nine times. V and J are TRBV7-6 and TRBJ2-1; D remains ambiguous. The CDR3 runs 14 residues. Germline CDR1 is SGHVS and CDR2 is FNYEAQ. Trimming left V 5 bases short and J 4 bases short, with 12 bases between. For the CDR3, the DNA is TGTGCCAGCAGCCCGGCGACACTTTACAATGAGCAGTTCTTC. Its protein product is CASSPATLYNEQFF.

The J gene is TRBJ1-2, the V gene TRBV7-9; D is perhaps TRBD1 (5 bases). The CDR3 is 14 residues long. Germline values: CDR1 SEHNR, CDR2 FQNEAQ (reference sequence). Trimming cost V 5 bases and J 7 bases, with 17 bases left between them. In DNA form, the CDR3 reads TGTGCCAGCAGCCAGGGAGGTTCCCCTTTTGGCTACACCTTC. Translating it yields CASSQGGSPFGYTF.